The rows below give T cell receptor beta chains drawn from one sample of a study of shared clonotypes between healthy human individuals. Some clones are missing from TCRdb's copy, which holds only in-frame ones; the method was immunoSEQ multiplex PCR. Altogether roughly 2,300,000 clones are present, 85% to 95% being singletons, with the ten largest covering approximately 0.4%. The specimen sequenced was naive CD4+ T cells from PBMCs. The receptor set was obtained from a man between 18 and 29 years old in good health. Some clones in this sample may be carry-over from other donors' samples. The CDR3 runs from the conserved cysteine through the conserved F or W. Fields, in order: clone size, D gene, V gene, J gene, CDR3 protein, CDR3 DNA. A D gene is named only where the DNA matches it firmly. A row's size may be missing; if present it is once, few, many or a size class.

clone_size: -; d_call: TRBD2; v_call: TRBV14; j_call: TRBJ2-1; cdr3_aa: CASSQERGLAGANEQFF; cdr3_nt: TGTGCCAGCAGCCAAGAGAGGGGACTAGCGGGGGCGAATGAGCAGTTCTTC
clone_size: -; d_call: TRBD1; v_call: TRBV6-5; j_call: TRBJ2-7; cdr3_aa: CASRLDRGHEQYF; cdr3_nt: TGTGCCAGTCGCTTGGACAGGGGCCACGAGCAGTACTTC
clone_size: -; d_call: -; v_call: TRBV11-2; j_call: TRBJ2-7; cdr3_aa: CASSLDPTYDEQYF; cdr3_nt: TGTGCCAGCAGCTTAGATCCCACCTATGACGAGCAGTACTTC
clone_size: -; d_call: -; v_call: TRBV7-3; j_call: TRBJ2-3; cdr3_aa: CASSYEYTDTQYF; cdr3_nt: TGTGCCAGCAGCTACGAATACACAGATACGCAGTATTTT
clone_size: -; d_call: TRBD2; v_call: TRBV7-2; j_call: TRBJ2-1; cdr3_aa: CASRRGLAGDTDEQFF; cdr3_nt: TGTGCCAGCAGGAGGGGACTAGCGGGAGACACGGATGAGCAGTTCTTC
clone_size: once; d_call: TRBD2; v_call: TRBV19; j_call: TRBJ2-7; cdr3_aa: CASSILLAGGGEQYF; cdr3_nt: TGTGCCAGTAGTATCCTACTAGCGGGAGGGGGCGAGCAGTACTTC
clone_size: -; d_call: -; v_call: TRBV27; j_call: TRBJ1-5; cdr3_aa: CASSLAPTLNQPQHF; cdr3_nt: TGTGCCAGCAGTTTAGCACCTACGCTCAATCAGCCCCAGCATTTT
clone_size: -; d_call: TRBD1; v_call: TRBV6-6; j_call: TRBJ2-4; cdr3_aa: CASTDTGGATKNIQYF; cdr3_nt: TGTGCCAGCACCGACACAGGGGGCGCGACCAAAAACATTCAGTACTTC
clone_size: once; d_call: -; v_call: TRBV12-1; j_call: TRBJ2-7; cdr3_aa: CASSLKRAYEQYF; cdr3_nt: TGTGCCAGCAGCTTGAAGAGGGCTTACGAGCAGTACTTC
clone_size: -; d_call: -; v_call: TRBV6-1; j_call: TRBJ2-1; cdr3_aa: CASSEGPWGMAFF; cdr3_nt: TGTGCCAGCAGTGAGGGCCCTTGGGGCATGGCGTTCTTC
clone_size: -; d_call: -; v_call: TRBV28; j_call: TRBJ2-1; cdr3_aa: CASTPFGGSTSNNEQFF; cdr3_nt: TGTGCCAGCACCCCATTTGGGGGGAGTACCTCCAACAATGAGCAGTTCTTC
clone_size: -; d_call: TRBD1; v_call: TRBV30; j_call: TRBJ1-4; cdr3_aa: CAWSGAGGSEKLFF; cdr3_nt: TGTGCCTGGAGTGGTGCAGGGGGAAGCGAAAAACTGTTTTTT
clone_size: once; d_call: -; v_call: TRBV5-6; j_call: TRBJ2-1; cdr3_aa: CASSNLRHPSVNEQFF; cdr3_nt: TGTGCCAGCAGCAACCTGCGCCACCCCAGCGTCAATGAGCAGTTCTTC
clone_size: -; d_call: TRBD1; v_call: TRBV5-6; j_call: TRBJ2-5; cdr3_aa: CASSLSGQGPIRETQYF; cdr3_nt: TGTGCCAGCAGCTTGAGTGGACAGGGTCCGATCCGAGAGACCCAGTACTTC
clone_size: -; d_call: TRBD2; v_call: TRBV5-1; j_call: TRBJ2-7; cdr3_aa: CASSPGLAATYEQYF; cdr3_nt: TGCGCCAGCAGCCCTGGACTAGCGGCCACCTACGAGCAGTACTTC
clone_size: -; d_call: -; v_call: TRBV28; j_call: TRBJ2-1; cdr3_aa: CASSISRGGQFF; cdr3_nt: TGTGCCAGCAGCATCTCCCGAGGGGGGCAGTTCTTC
clone_size: -; d_call: -; v_call: TRBV10-3; j_call: TRBJ1-1; cdr3_aa: CAINGGSDTEAFF; cdr3_nt: TGTGCCATCAATGGGGGTTCGGACACTGAAGCTTTCTTT
clone_size: -; d_call: TRBD2; v_call: TRBV9; j_call: TRBJ2-1; cdr3_aa: CASSVTSGSYNEQFF; cdr3_nt: TGTGCCAGCAGCGTTACTAGCGGGAGTTACAATGAGCAGTTCTTC
clone_size: -; d_call: -; v_call: TRBV7-9; j_call: TRBJ1-2; cdr3_aa: CASNAVGAEGGYTF; cdr3_nt: TGTGCCAGCAACGCCGTAGGGGCGGAGGGTGGCTACACCTTC
clone_size: -; d_call: TRBD1; v_call: TRBV19; j_call: TRBJ2-7; cdr3_aa: CASSTRDRGSPYEQYF; cdr3_nt: TGTGCCAGTAGTACCCGGGACAGGGGTTCTCCCTACGAGCAGTACTTC
clone_size: -; d_call: -; v_call: TRBV29-1; j_call: TRBJ2-5; cdr3_aa: CSVEDTNQETQYF; cdr3_nt: TGCAGCGTTGAAGACACGAATCAAGAGACCCAGTACTTC
clone_size: -; d_call: -; v_call: TRBV5-1; j_call: TRBJ1-4; cdr3_aa: CASSWGQSATNEKLFF; cdr3_nt: TGCGCCAGCAGCTGGGGTCAGAGTGCAACTAATGAAAAACTGTTTTTT
clone_size: -; d_call: TRBD2; v_call: TRBV10-3; j_call: TRBJ2-2; cdr3_aa: CAISGTSGILTGELFF; cdr3_nt: TGTGCCATCTCCGGGACTAGCGGGATCTTGACCGGGGAGCTGTTTTTT
clone_size: -; d_call: -; v_call: TRBV5-1; j_call: TRBJ2-3; cdr3_aa: CASSFRAAADTQYF; cdr3_nt: TGCGCCAGCAGCTTCAGGGCCGCCGCAGATACGCAGTATTTT
clone_size: -; d_call: TRBD1; v_call: TRBV19; j_call: TRBJ2-7; cdr3_aa: CASSVGQANSYEQYF; cdr3_nt: TGTGCCAGTAGTGTCGGACAGGCTAACTCCTACGAGCAGTACTTC
clone_size: -; d_call: -; v_call: TRBV28; j_call: TRBJ2-1; cdr3_aa: CASSLQPQGRGEQFF; cdr3_nt: TGTGCCAGCAGTTTACAGCCACAGGGGAGGGGTGAGCAGTTCTTC
clone_size: -; d_call: -; v_call: TRBV25-1; j_call: TRBJ2-5; cdr3_aa: CASSAPWGRGGQEAQYF; cdr3_nt: TGTGCCAGCAGCGCCCCCTGGGGGCGGGGAGGGCAAGAGGCCCAGTACTTC
clone_size: -; d_call: -; v_call: TRBV10-3; j_call: TRBJ2-5; cdr3_aa: CASKSQETQYF; cdr3_nt: TGTGCCAGCAAAAGCCAAGAGACCCAGTACTTC
clone_size: -; d_call: -; v_call: TRBV19; j_call: TRBJ2-7; cdr3_aa: CASSPQGEAGGNYEQYF; cdr3_nt: TGTGCCAGTAGTCCACAGGGGGAAGCGGGAGGAAACTACGAGCAGTACTTC
clone_size: -; d_call: TRBD1; v_call: TRBV28; j_call: TRBJ1-3; cdr3_aa: CASSLWGQGRTGNTIYF; cdr3_nt: TGTGCCAGCAGTTTATGGGGACAGGGGAGGACTGGAAACACCATATATTTT
clone_size: -; d_call: -; v_call: TRBV5-1; j_call: TRBJ2-7; cdr3_aa: CASRGFSDEQYF; cdr3_nt: TGCGCCAGCCGGGGGTTTTCAGACGAGCAGTACTTC
clone_size: -; d_call: TRBD1; v_call: TRBV28; j_call: TRBJ2-1; cdr3_aa: CASRYRGSSYNEQFF; cdr3_nt: TGTGCCAGCAGGTACAGGGGGAGCTCCTACAATGAGCAGTTCTTC
clone_size: -; d_call: TRBD2; v_call: TRBV28; j_call: TRBJ2-2; cdr3_aa: CASSLREGAGELFF; cdr3_nt: TGTGCCAGCAGTTTACGGGAGGGAGCCGGGGAGCTGTTTTTT
clone_size: -; d_call: -; v_call: TRBV5-8; j_call: TRBJ2-3; cdr3_aa: CASSQTTFPDTQYF; cdr3_nt: TGTGCCAGCAGCCAGACCACCTTTCCAGATACGCAGTATTTT
clone_size: -; d_call: -; v_call: TRBV28; j_call: TRBJ1-2; cdr3_aa: CASRPTLSGYTF; cdr3_nt: TGTGCCAGCAGACCCACCCTATCGGGCTACACCTTC
clone_size: -; d_call: TRBD1; v_call: TRBV30; j_call: TRBJ1-2; cdr3_aa: CACVSDRAVGGYTF; cdr3_nt: TGTGCCTGTGTTTCTGACAGGGCGGTAGGTGGCTACACCTTC
clone_size: -; d_call: -; v_call: TRBV5-1; j_call: TRBJ1-5; cdr3_aa: CASSLVSGPNQPQHF; cdr3_nt: TGCGCCAGCAGCTTGGTCTCGGGTCCCAATCAGCCCCAGCATTTT
clone_size: -; d_call: -; v_call: TRBV28; j_call: TRBJ2-7; cdr3_aa: CASGRTGAPSALYF; cdr3_nt: TGTGCCAGCGGGCGAACGGGGGCCCCCTCAGCTTTGTACTTC
clone_size: -; d_call: -; v_call: TRBV19; j_call: TRBJ2-7; cdr3_aa: CASKTAVSSYEQYF; cdr3_nt: TGTGCCAGTAAGACGGCAGTGAGCTCCTACGAGCAGTACTTC
clone_size: -; d_call: -; v_call: TRBV5-1; j_call: TRBJ1-1; cdr3_aa: CASSLEGGVDTEAFF; cdr3_nt: TGCGCCAGCAGCTTGGAGGGGGGTGTGGACACTGAAGCTTTCTTT
clone_size: once; d_call: TRBD2; v_call: TRBV11-2; j_call: TRBJ2-3; cdr3_aa: CASSRRTSGRRSTDTQYF; cdr3_nt: TGTGCCAGCAGCCGCCGGACTAGCGGGAGGCGCAGCACAGATACGCAGTATTTT
clone_size: -; d_call: -; v_call: TRBV6-1; j_call: TRBJ1-2; cdr3_aa: CASNSRELDGYTF; cdr3_nt: TGTGCCAGCAATAGTCGGGAGTTGGACGGCTACACCTTC
clone_size: -; d_call: TRBD1; v_call: TRBV19; j_call: TRBJ1-5; cdr3_aa: CASSMDRVNNQPQHF; cdr3_nt: TGTGCCAGTAGCATGGACAGGGTGAACAATCAGCCCCAGCATTTT
clone_size: -; d_call: -; v_call: TRBV28; j_call: TRBJ1-1; cdr3_aa: CASSPPLVRALLNTEAFF; cdr3_nt: TGTGCCAGCAGTCCCCCCCTAGTGAGGGCCCTCTTGAACACTGAAGCTTTCTTT
clone_size: once; d_call: TRBD1; v_call: TRBV5-7; j_call: TRBJ2-1; cdr3_aa: CASSDHTGTGSNEQFF; cdr3_nt: TGTGCCAGCAGCGATCATACCGGGACAGGGAGCAATGAGCAGTTCTTC
clone_size: once; d_call: -; v_call: TRBV29-1; j_call: TRBJ2-7; cdr3_aa: CSVRTDRNYEQYF; cdr3_nt: TGCAGCGTGCGGACAGACCGGAACTACGAGCAGTACTTC
clone_size: -; d_call: -; v_call: TRBV28; j_call: TRBJ2-1; cdr3_aa: CASSAAGYVSYNEQFF; cdr3_nt: TGTGCCAGCAGTGCCGCAGGTTATGTGTCCTACAATGAGCAGTTCTTC
clone_size: once; d_call: TRBD2; v_call: TRBV28; j_call: TRBJ2-7; cdr3_aa: CASNLPSGLPYEQYF; cdr3_nt: TGTGCCAGCAATTTACCTTCGGGACTACCCTACGAGCAGTACTTC
clone_size: -; d_call: -; v_call: TRBV28; j_call: TRBJ1-5; cdr3_aa: CASSLLQPSGNQPQHF; cdr3_nt: TGTGCCAGCAGTTTACTCCAACCGTCTGGCAATCAGCCCCAGCATTTT
clone_size: -; d_call: -; v_call: TRBV28; j_call: TRBJ2-7; cdr3_aa: CASSLSFSYEQYF; cdr3_nt: TGTGCCAGCAGTTTATCGTTTTCCTACGAGCAGTACTTC